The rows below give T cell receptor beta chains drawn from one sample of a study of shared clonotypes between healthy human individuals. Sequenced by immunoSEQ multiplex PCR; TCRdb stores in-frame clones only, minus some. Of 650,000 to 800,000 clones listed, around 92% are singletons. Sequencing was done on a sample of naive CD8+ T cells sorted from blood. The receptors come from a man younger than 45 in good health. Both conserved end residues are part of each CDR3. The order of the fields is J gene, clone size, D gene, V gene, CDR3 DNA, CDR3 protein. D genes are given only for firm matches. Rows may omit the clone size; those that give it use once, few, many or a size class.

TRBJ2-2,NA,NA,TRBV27,TGTGCCAGCAGTTTCCTAAACACCGGGGAGCTGTTTTTT,CASSFLNTGELFF
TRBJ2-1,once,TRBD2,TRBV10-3,TGTGCCATCAGTGTGTTTAGTGGCGGGAGTAGCGATAAGAATGAGCAGTTCTTC,CAISVFSGGSSDKNEQFF
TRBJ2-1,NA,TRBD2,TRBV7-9,TGTGCCAGCATCCCACCGGGACTAGCGGGAGCTGACGATGAGCAGTTCTTC,CASIPPGLAGADDEQFF
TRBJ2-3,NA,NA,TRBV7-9,TGTGCCAGCAGGAGAAGTGCAGATACGCAGTATTTT,CASRRSADTQYF
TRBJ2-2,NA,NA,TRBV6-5,TGTGCCAGCAGTTCCTATAACACCGGGGAGCTGTTTTTT,CASSSYNTGELFF
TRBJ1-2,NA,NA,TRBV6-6,TGTGCCAGCAGTTACCCATATGGCTACACCTTC,CASSYPYGYTF
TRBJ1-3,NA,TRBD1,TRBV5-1,TGCGCCAGCAGCCCGGAGGGACAGGGATTCTTAGCTGGAAACACCATATATTTT,CASSPEGQGFLAGNTIYF
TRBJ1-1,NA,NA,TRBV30,TGTGCCTGGAGTCAGGGTAGCACTGAAGCTTTCTTT,CAWSQGSTEAFF
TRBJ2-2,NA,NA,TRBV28,TGTGCCAGCAGGGGGCCAGTCACCGGGGAGCTGTTTTTT,CASRGPVTGELFF
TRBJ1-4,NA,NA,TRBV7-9,TGTGCCAGCAGCTCGCAAGGCGACAGGCCCTATGAAAAACTGTTTTTT,CASSSQGDRPYEKLFF
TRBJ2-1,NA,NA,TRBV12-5,TGTGCTAGTGGTTTGGCCGGACAGTTCAATGAGCAGTTCTTC,CASGLAGQFNEQFF
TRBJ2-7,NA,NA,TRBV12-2,TGTGCAAGTCGCTTTACTCCGACTAGCGGGAGTTACGAGCAGTACTTC,CASRFTPTSGSYEQYF
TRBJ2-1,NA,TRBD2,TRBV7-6,TGTGCCAGCAGCGACCCGGGGGGAAGTGTTTCCTTCGATTCCTACAATGAGCAGTTCTTC,CASSDPGGSVSFDSYNEQFF
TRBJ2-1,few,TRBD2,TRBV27,TGTGCCAGCAGTCCTAGCGGGGGATCCTACAATGAGCAGTTCTTC,CASSPSGGSYNEQFF
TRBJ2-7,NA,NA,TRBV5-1,TGCGCCAGCAGCTCCCCACGGGACTCGGGCGCCGACGAGCAGTACTTC,CASSSPRDSGADEQYF
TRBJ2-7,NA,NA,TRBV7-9,TGTGCCAGCAGCTCGGACGCATTCGAGCAGTACTTC,CASSSDAFEQYF
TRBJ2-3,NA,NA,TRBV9,TGTGCCAGCAGCGTGGCAGCCTCCACAGATACGCAGTATTTT,CASSVAASTDTQYF
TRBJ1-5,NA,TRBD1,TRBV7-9,TGTGCCAGCAGTTCAGACCGGGACAGAGGCCAGCCCCAGCATTTT,CASSSDRDRGQPQHF
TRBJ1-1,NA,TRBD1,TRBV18,TGTGCCAGCTCACCACAGGGGGCGGACACTGAAGCTTTCTTT,CASSPQGADTEAFF
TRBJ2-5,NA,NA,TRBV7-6,TGTGCCAGCAGCCCAACAGGGGAGGGAGAGACCCAGTACTTC,CASSPTGEGETQYF
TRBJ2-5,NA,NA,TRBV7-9,TGTGCCAGCAGCTCGGGGTGGGATAGAGAGACCCAGTACTTC,CASSSGWDRETQYF
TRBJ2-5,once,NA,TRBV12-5,TGTGCTAGTGGAATAGGGGTTTGGGAGACCCAGTACTTC,CASGIGVWETQYF
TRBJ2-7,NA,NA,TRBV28,TGTGCCAGCAGGTCCCTAGACTCCTACGAGCAGTACTTC,CASRSLDSYEQYF
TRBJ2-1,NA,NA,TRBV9,TGTGCCAGCAGCGTAGGAGGCGGGCGCGGACGAATATACAATGAGCAGTTCTTC,CASSVGGGRGRIYNEQFF
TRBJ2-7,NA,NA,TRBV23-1,TGCGCCAGCAGTGGGGCCTACGAGCAGTACTTC,CASSGAYEQYF
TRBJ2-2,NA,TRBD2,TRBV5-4,TGTGCCAGCAGCTGGGGACTAGCGGCGAACACCGGGGAGCTGTTTTTT,CASSWGLAANTGELFF